These 30 T cell receptor beta chains share one sample of origin, sequenced in a study of human T cells and chemical hapten exposure. One entry per CDR3 protein results from TCRdb running MiXCR on the RACE reads. The repertoire consists of over 75,000 distinct CDR3 sequences, with roughly 10% occurring once and the leading ten covering approximately 1.1%. Documented time point: patch test 3, about 24 weeks after DPC sensitization. Sample treatment: therapeutic diphenylcyclopropenone sensitization with weekly scalp DPC. The sequencing used whole blood, collected in connection with sensitization to the hapten diphenylcyclopropenone (DPC). These receptors were taken from a woman younger than 45 with alopecia areata. Some clones in this sample may be carry-over from other donors' samples.

This clonotype was seen more than once but under ten times. The chain couples TRBV2 to TRBJ1-3; no clear D. Per germline, CDR1 SNHLY and CDR2 FYNNEI. V was clipped by 7 bases and J by 9 bases, with 13 bases between them. This CDR3 has 12 amino acids. The CDR3 spells CASTIWPGTIYF. The CDR3 bases are TGTGCCAGCACCATCTGGCCCGGCACCATATATTTT. The full variable domain, completed using reference TRBV2 and TRBJ1-3, is EPEVTQTPSHQVTQMGQEVILRCVPISNHLYFYWYRQILGQKVEFLVSFYNNEISEKSEIFDDQFSVERPDGSNFTLKIRSTKLEDSAMYFCASTIWPGTIYFGEGSWLTVV.

The CDR3 region has the DNA TGTGCCAGCACTAGCAGGGGGTCCTACGAGCAGTACGTC. It is translated as CASTSRGSYEQYV. The gene calls are TRBV28 and TRBJ2-7; TRBD1 aligns across 7 bases. Germline assignment: CDR1 MDHEN and CDR2 SYDVKM. The length of the CDR3 is 13 residues. J gave up 1 base and V 7 bases, and 4 bases lay outside the gene matches.

This clonotype was seen repeatedly, ten times or more. The chain uses TRBV10-3 and TRBJ1-6, with D possibly TRBD1 on 5 matching bases. The germline V gene encodes CDR1 ENHRY and CDR2 SYGVKD. CDR3 length equals 16 residues. With 3 bases removed from V and 7 bases from J, the gap between germline ends came to 16 bases. The CDR3 loop reads CAISEEGALSNSPLHF. CDR3 sequence (DNA): TGTGCCATCAGTGAAGAAGGGGCCTTGTCGAATTCACCCCTCCACTTT.

This clonotype was recorded many times. The chain employs TRBV7-2 and TRBJ2-1, with no clear D. V was clipped by 3 bases and J by 8 bases, with 11 bases between them. This CDR3 is 13 amino acids long. The V gene's germline CDR1 is SGHTA and CDR2 FQGNSA. CDR3 DNA: TGTGCCAGCAGCTTTAATTGGGCGTATGAGCAGTTCTTC. This gives the protein CASSFNWAYEQFF.

This clonotype was counted between two and nine times. The rearrangement links TRBV29-1 to TRBJ2-1; 12 positions match TRBD2. CDR3 size: 14 residues. Germline assignment: CDR1 SQVTM and CDR2 ANQGSEA. V was pared by 6 bases and J by 9 bases, with 9 bases of the junction left unmatched. The CDR3 sequence: CSVTTSGSQGEQFF. As DNA, the CDR3 is TGCAGCGTCACGACTAGCGGGAGCCAGGGTGAGCAGTTCTTC.

The table lists this clonotype with many counts. The V gene is TRBV20-1, the J gene TRBJ2-2; TRBD2 matches 7 bases. The CDR3 is 14 amino acids. V dropped 1 base and J dropped 6; count of bases not matched to a gene: 5. Germline CDR1 is DFQATT and CDR2 is SNEGSKA (reference sequence). The CDR3 loop reads CSARVGGDPGELFF. CDR3 in DNA: TGCAGTGCTAGAGTGGGAGGGGATCCCGGGGAGCTGTTTTTT.

This rearrangement joins TRBV6-6 to TRBJ1-1, with D maybe TRBD1 (6 bases). Trimming removed 4 bases at V and 6 bases at J, with 18 bases between. CDR1 is MNHNY and CDR2 is SVGAGI in the germline V gene (reference sequence). The CDR3 sequence is 15 residues long. As DNA, the CDR3 is TGTGCCAGCAGTTCTGATGCGGGGGGCGTCCCTGAAGCTTTCTTT. This encodes CASSSDAGGVPEAFF.

This clonotype was recorded a few times. The chain has TRBV7-6 and TRBJ2-3; unclear D gene. Trimming shortened V by 0 bases and J by 6 bases, and 7 bases separated the two germline ends. CDR1 and CDR2 from the germline V gene are SGHVS and FNYEAQ. The CDR3 is 13 amino acids. The CDR3 loop reads CASSLALRDTQYF. In DNA, the CDR3 is TGTGCCAGCAGCTTAGCGCTGAGGGATACGCAGTATTTT.

The chain carries TRBV2 and TRBJ2-1; 7 bases match TRBD1. The CDR3 has 14 amino acids. Germline-derived CDR1 and CDR2 are SNHLY and FYNNEI. V shed 6 bases, J shed 9 bases, and the junction held 11 bases outside the gene matches. In nucleotides, the CDR3 is TGTGCCAGCAGGACTCCTGAGTGGGACAGTGAGCAGTTCTTC. As protein: CASRTPEWDSEQFF.

This clonotype occurred a few times. DNA of the CDR3: TGTGCCAGCAGTTTATATCCCGACGAGCAGTACTTC. Translation gives CASSLYPDEQYF. The chain links TRBV28 to TRBJ2-7; D not certain. CDR3 size: 12 residues. Trimming removed 1 base from V and 5 bases from J, with 6 bases in between. Germline values: CDR1 MDHEN, CDR2 SYDVKM.

This clonotype was counted ten times or more. The chain links TRBV6-2 or TRBV6-3 to TRBJ2-5; 14 bases agree with TRBD2. The CDR3 covers 17 residues. Looked up from germline, CDR1 is MNHEY and CDR2 is SVGEGT. V trimming: 4 bases; J trimming: 2 bases; junction bases outside the gene matches: 6. The CDR3 loop reads CASSSGWTSGGQETQYF. CDR3 DNA sequence: TGTGCCAGCAGTTCCGGATGGACTAGCGGGGGGCAAGAGACCCAGTACTTC.

This clonotype was seen ten or more times. V gene TRBV4-3 combines with J gene TRBJ2-3; D is perhaps TRBD2 (6 bases). The germline V and J ends were trimmed by 0 bases and 5 bases, with 15 bases remaining between them. CDR1 LGHNA and CDR2 YSLEER come from the germline V gene. The CDR3 extends over 16 amino acids. This CDR3 reads CASSQDPASVGDTQYF. DNA for the CDR3: TGCGCCAGCAGCCAAGATCCAGCTAGCGTGGGAGATACGCAGTATTTT.

The rearrangement joins TRBV30 to TRBJ2-5, with 8 bases aligning to TRBD1. Germline trimming cut 3 bases from V and 5 bases from J; bases unmatched to any gene: 2. Germline V gene lookup returns CDR1 GTSNPN and CDR2 SVGIG (reference sequence). This CDR3 contains 12 residues. In DNA form, the CDR3 reads TGTGCCTGGAGCGGACAGGGTGAGACCCAGTACTTC. Its translation: CAWSGQGETQYF.

This clonotype was seen at least ten times. The rearrangement uses TRBV7-2 and TRBJ2-5; 7 positions agree with TRBD1. V shed 2 bases, J shed 1 base, and the junction held 10 bases outside the gene matches. The CDR3 consists of 17 residues. Germline V CDR1 and CDR2: SGHTA, FQGNSA. CDR3 sequence (DNA): TGTGCCAGCAGCTTATTAACAGGGGTTAAGGTCCAAGAGACCCAGTACTTC. Its translation is CASSLLTGVKVQETQYF. Full variable domain (outside the CDR3, taken from reference TRBV7-2 and TRBJ2-5): GAGVSQSPSNKVTEKGKDVELRCDPISGHTALYWYRQSLGQGLEFLIYFQGNSAPDKSGLPSDRFSAERTGGSVSTLTIQRTQQEDSAVYLCASSLLTGVKVQETQYFGPGTRLLVL.

The chain combines TRBV12-3 or TRBV12-4 with TRBJ1-1; D gene unclear. The V and J ends lost 2 bases and 1 base respectively, with 11 bases between them. This CDR3 region has 15 residues. The CDR3 DNA follows: TGTGCCAGCAGTTTACGGTGGAACGGGAACACTGAAGCTTTCTTT. Residues: CASSLRWNGNTEAFF.

The table lists this clonotype with many counts. This chain connects TRBV7-2 to TRBJ2-7; 10 positions match TRBD1. This CDR3 contains 12 residues. Germline values: CDR1 SGHTA, CDR2 FQGNSA. The V segment lost 5 bases and the J segment 13 bases; nucleotides outside the gene matches: 8. CDR3 residues: CASSLDRGLTYF. CDR3 nucleotides: TGTGCCAGCAGCCTGGACAGGGGGTTGACTTACTTC.

This clonotype occurred many times. The J gene is TRBJ2-3, the V gene TRBV7-3, with D maybe TRBD2 (6 bases). Germline CDR1 reads SGHTA; CDR2 reads FQGTGA. CDR3 length: 20 residues. V shed 2 bases and J shed 2 bases, with 26 bases lying between them. CDR3 bases: TGTGCCAGCAGCTTACGATCCGGGGGTCCAGCGGACTCTCTCACAGATACGCAGTATTTT. Protein product: CASSLRSGGPADSLTDTQYF.

This clonotype was observed a few times. The chain recombines TRBV6-1 with TRBJ2-7, with TRBD2 matching over 10 bases. The germline CDR1 and CDR2 sequences are MNHNS and SASEGT. This CDR3 has 15 amino acids. The J segment lost 2 bases and the V segment lost 5 bases, leaving 6 bases of the junction unmatched. The CDR3 DNA is TGTGCCAGCAGTCAAACTACTAGCGGGGCCTACGAGCAGTACGTC. It yields the protein CASSQTTSGAYEQYV.

This clonotype came up a few times. V and J are TRBV9 and TRBJ2-3; TRBD2 aligns across 13 bases. CDR1 SGDLS and CDR2 YYNGEE come from the germline V gene. V gave up 3 bases and J gave up 0 bases; unmatched junction bases: 13. This CDR3 is built from 20 residues. DNA for the CDR3: TGTGCCAGCAGCGCAGCACTAGCGGGAGGGCGAACGACTAGCACAGATACGCAGTATTTT. Protein product: CASSAALAGGRTTSTDTQYF.

The chain recombines TRBV11-1 with TRBJ2-7; 9 nucleotides line up with TRBD1. The CDR3 is 13 residues long. V gave up 5 bases and J gave up 8 bases; unmatched junction bases: 7. The germline V gene has CDR1 SGHAT and CDR2 FQDESV (reference sequence). The CDR3 bases are TGTGCCAGCAGCCGCGGACAGGGGAGCAAGCAGTACGTC. Translating it yields CASSRGQGSKQYV.

This chain joins TRBV2 and TRBJ1-4; 8 bases are a match to TRBD1. Germline V gene sequence: CDR1 SNHLY, CDR2 FYNNEI. The CDR3 consists of 15 residues. Trimming took 3 bases from V and 2 from J; bases not matched to a gene: 2. CDR3 sequence reads: CASSDDRGTNEKLFF. The CDR3 DNA follows: TGTGCCAGCAGTGACGACAGGGGCACTAATGAAAAACTGTTTTTT.

This clonotype was picked up many times. The rearrangement links TRBV30 to TRBJ2-5; D uncertain. This CDR3 comprises 13 residues. The germline V gene has CDR1 GTSNPN and CDR2 SVGIG (reference sequence). Trimming pared 0 bases from V and 2 bases from J, leaving 7 bases between. The CDR3 spells CAWSVRRQETQYF. The DNA for the CDR3 is TGTGCCTGGAGTGTACGAAGGCAAGAGACCCAGTACTTC.

In this sample, this clonotype turned up many times. This rearrangement joins TRBV7-2 to TRBJ2-7, with D hard to call. Trimming left V 4 bases short and J 6 bases short, with 13 bases between. Germline V CDR1 and CDR2: SGHTA, FQGNSA. The CDR3 is 13 residues long. Here the CDR3 DNA reads TGTGCCAGCAGCTCCCCCCCCACCTTCGAGCAGTACTTC. Protein: CASSSPPTFEQYF.

This clonotype has a handful of counts. The rearrangement joins TRBV6-2 or TRBV6-3 to TRBJ2-5, with 10 bases aligning to TRBD2. V shed 8 bases, J shed 6 bases, and the junction held 18 bases outside the gene matches. The germline gives CDR1 MNHEY, CDR2 SVGEGT. This CDR3 spans 17 amino acids. The CDR3, as DNA: TGTGCCAGCGACCCTATGGTCCTAGCGGGAGAGATGAAGACCCAGTACTTC. This translates into CASDPMVLAGEMKTQYF.

This clonotype was observed a handful of times. The rearrangement uses TRBV19 and TRBJ2-7; D unclear. CDR1 and CDR2 (germline): LNHDA, SQIVND (reference sequence). The V gene lost 6 bases and the J gene lost 0 bases, with 15 bases spanning the gap. There are 15 residues in the CDR3. This CDR3 is CASSSGSANSYEQYF. CDR3 nucleotides: TGTGCCAGTAGCTCCGGCTCCGCCAACTCCTACGAGCAGTACTTC.

This clonotype has more than one count but fewer than ten. One end of the junction is discordant with germline, which a read error may explain. This rearrangement joins TRBV7-7 to TRBJ2-3; D may be TRBD2 (5 bases). Germline assignment: CDR1 SSHAT and CDR2 FNYEAQ (reference sequence). This CDR3 spans 15 amino acids. CDR3 loop: CASSLVEGSTDTQYF. The CDR3 DNA reads TGTGCTAGCAGCTTAGTCGAGGGCTCCACAGATACGCAGTATTTT. Looking up the rest from reference TRBV7-7 and TRBJ2-3 gives the full variable domain: GAGVSQSPRYKVTKRGQDVTLRCDPISSHATLYWYQQALGQGPEFLTYFNYEAQPDKSGLPSDRFSAERPEGSISTLTIQRTEQRDSAMYRCASSLVEGSTDTQYFGPGTRLTVL.

This clonotype was seen at least ten times. The CDR3 sequence is CSVGILGSSYNEQFF. CDR3 DNA: TGCAGCGTTGGGATTCTTGGGAGCTCCTACAATGAGCAGTTCTTC. This rearrangement joins TRBV29-1 to TRBJ2-1, with a tentative D call TRBD2 (5 bases). The length of the CDR3 is 15 residues. Trimming took 4 bases from V and 0 from J, leaving 13 bases between them. Germline assignment: CDR1 SQVTM and CDR2 ANQGSEA.

This clonotype was recorded many times. The chain has TRBV7-6 and TRBJ1-6; 8 positions match TRBD1. Germline assignment: CDR1 SGHVS and CDR2 FNYEAQ. V trimming: 5 bases; J trimming: 7 bases; junction bases outside the gene matches: 10. This CDR3 contains 16 residues. CDR3 amino acids: CASSIRGTGENSPLHF. CDR3 nucleotide sequence: TGTGCCAGCAGCATTAGGGGGACAGGAGAAAATTCACCCCTCCACTTT. The complete variable domain, with remaining parts taken from reference TRBV7-6 and TRBJ1-6, reads GAGVSQSPRYKVTKRGQDVALRCDPISGHVSLYWYRQALGQGPEFLTYFNYEAQQDKSGLPNDRFSAERPEGSISTLTIQRTEQRDSAMYRCASSIRGTGENSPLHFGNGTRLTVT.

The chain couples TRBV20-1 to TRBJ2-7, with D hard to call. The CDR3 is made up of 14 amino acids. CDR1 is DFQATT and CDR2 is SNEGSKA in the germline V gene (reference sequence). Trimming stripped 4 bases from V and 0 bases from J, with 13 bases between. The CDR3 reads CSAKFSLSSYEQYF. Here the CDR3 DNA reads TGCAGTGCTAAATTTTCTCTGAGCTCCTACGAGCAGTACTTC.

This clonotype was recorded at least ten times. V and J are TRBV5-1 and TRBJ2-2; either TRBD1 or TRBD2 may fit D (5 bases each). V was cut by 0 bases and J by 5 bases, with 11 bases left in between. Germline values: CDR1 SGHRS, CDR2 YFSETQ. The CDR3 totals 15 residues. The CDR3 reads CASSLAREWTGELFF. CDR3 sequence (DNA): TGCGCCAGCAGCTTGGCCAGGGAGTGGACCGGGGAGCTGTTTTTT.